Listed here is a single T cell receptor (beta chain). Its antigen is currently unknown. In nominal health when sampled, donors likely had unrecorded immune exposures nonetheless. This CDR3 comprises 16 residues. The germline CDR1 and CDR2 sequences are MNHEY and SVGAGI. The V segment lost 4 bases and the J segment 0 bases; nucleotides outside the gene matches: 9. This record belongs to a study of cytomegalovirus exposure and HLA in healthy donors. General study findings and limits: The only immune exposure information that was available was CMV serostatus. Rare sequences made up most TCRs, while some public TCRs were found in many donors.

Primers for the PCR totalled 60 Vbeta and 13 Jbeta. Repertoires were generated with immunoSEQ multiplex PCR, while TCRdb's copy carries only in-frame clones and drops some. The data hold about 150,000 clones, with around two thirds observed a single time. This TCR was recovered from a man aged 25-45 years in good health and CMV-seropositive. The V and J genes are TRBV6-5 and TRBJ2-7; 7 nucleotides agree with TRBD2. The sample taken for sequencing was PBMCs. CDR3 residues: CASSLGSGKSSYEQYF. CDR3 coding DNA: TGTGCCAGCAGTTTAGGGAGCGGGAAGAGCTCCTACGAGCAGTACTTC.